The 22 T cell receptor beta chains below were found in one sample sequenced in a study of blood T cell repertoires in COVID-19. Here immunoSEQ multiplex PCR was the method, and the copy in TCRdb shows in-frame clones only, minus some. The table lists a few hundred thousand clones, around nine tenths of them singletons. Sequencing used peripheral blood. The receptors were sampled from an older woman with COVID-19, enrolled during active disease.

This chain joins TRBV19 and TRBJ2-4; D remains unclear. This CDR3 spans 13 amino acids. V was pared by 3 bases and J by 9 bases, with 12 bases between. Germline lookup yields CDR1 LNHDA and CDR2 SQIVND (reference sequence). The CDR3 reads CASSISVERIQYF. The CDR3, as DNA: TGTGCCAGTAGTATCTCGGTAGAACGCATTCAGTACTTC.

CDR3 sequence reads: CASSAGAPYGYTF. In DNA form, the CDR3 reads TGTGCCAGCAGTGCAGGGGCCCCCTATGGCTACACCTTC. This chain joins TRBV28 and TRBJ1-2; a possible D gene is TRBD1 (6 bases). Between the trimmed V and J ends, which lost 5 bases and 4 bases, there was a span of 11 bases. The CDR3 is 13 residues long. From germline, CDR1 is MDHEN and CDR2 SYDVKM.

The V and J genes are TRBV19 and TRBJ1-5, with unresolved D. The CDR3 sequence is 15 residues long. V gave up 3 bases and J gave up 4 bases, with 13 bases separating them. Germline-derived CDR1 and CDR2 are LNHDA and SQIVND (reference sequence). The CDR3 spells CASSIRRPGNQPQHF. In DNA, the CDR3 is TGTGCCAGTAGTATTAGGCGCCCGGGGAATCAGCCCCAGCATTTT. The whole variable domain, filled in from reference TRBV19 and TRBJ1-5, reads DGGITQSPKYLFRKEGQNVTLSCEQNLNHDAMYWYRQDPGQGLRLIYYSQIVNDFQKGDIAEGYSVSREKKESFPLTVTSAQKNPTAFYLCASSIRRPGNQPQHFGDGTRLSIL.

The chain recombines TRBV5-8 with TRBJ2-5; maybe TRBD1 (6 bases). CDR1 SGHTS and CDR2 YDEGEE come from the germline V gene. V was cut by 1 base and J by 0 bases, with 16 bases left in between. This CDR3 has 17 amino acids. The CDR3 DNA reads TGTGCCAGCAGCTTGCTACAGGGTACCCAGTACCAAGAGACCCAGTACTTC. Translation gives CASSLLQGTQYQETQYF.

The rearrangement uses TRBV6-2 or TRBV6-3 and TRBJ2-2; 8 nucleotides agree with TRBD2. The CDR3 contains 15 residues. The germline V gene has CDR1 MNHEY and CDR2 SVGEGT. J lost 5 bases, V lost 6 bases, and 8 bases had no gene match. The CDR3 DNA reads as TGTGCCAGCAGCTTACTAGCGGTGGGGACCGGGGAGCTGTTTTTT. Translated, it gives CASSLLAVGTGELFF.

The V gene is TRBV4-1, the J gene TRBJ2-7, with 10 bases aligning to TRBD2. This CDR3 is built from 16 residues. CDR1 is MGHRA, CDR2 YSYEKL, per germline. V shed 0 bases and J 4 bases; nucleotides not matched to a gene: 6. The CDR3 loop reads CASSQDALAGVYEQYF. CDR3 sequence (DNA): TGCGCCAGCAGCCAAGATGCCCTAGCGGGAGTGTACGAGCAGTACTTC.

This sequence joins TRBV19 and TRBJ2-3; a possible D gene is TRBD1 (6 bases). V lost 3 bases to trimming and J lost 2 bases, with 18 bases between them. The CDR3 is 17 residues long. Germline V gene data show CDR1 as LNHDA and CDR2 as SQIVND (reference sequence). CDR3 residues: CASSMGRQGTLTDTQYF. DNA of the CDR3: TGTGCCAGTAGTATGGGGCGGCAGGGGACCCTCACAGATACGCAGTATTTT.

This clone showed up just a few times. This sequence joins TRBV2 and TRBJ2-2; TRBD1 matches 8 bases. Germline-derived CDR1 and CDR2 are SNHLY and FYNNEI. The V and J ends lost 6 bases and 0 bases, in that order; junction bases with no gene match: 3. This CDR3 has 15 residues. CDR3 region: CASRTQGANTGELFF. CDR3 bases: TGTGCCAGCAGAACACAGGGGGCGAACACCGGGGAGCTGTTTTTT.

The chain couples TRBV7-2 to TRBJ2-2; D gene ambiguous. The germline V gene has CDR1 SGHTA and CDR2 FQGNSA. Deletions cut 0 bases from V and 5 bases from J, with 7 bases between. The CDR3 spans 14 residues. The CDR3 region has the DNA TGTGCCAGCAGCTTAGCTGCGAGGACCGGGGAGCTGTTTTTT. This encodes CASSLAARTGELFF.

The chain recombines TRBV28 with TRBJ1-2; D possibly corresponds to TRBD1 (6 bases). The CDR3 length is 12 residues. The germline CDR1 and CDR2 sequences are MDHEN and SYDVKM. The V end was cut by 8 bases, the J end by 2 bases, with 9 bases between. The CDR3 DNA reads as TGTGCCAGCGTCGACAGGAACTATGGCTACACCTTC. It yields the protein CASVDRNYGYTF.

The chain joins TRBV4-1 to TRBJ2-7; 9 bases are a match to TRBD1. This CDR3 has 16 amino acids. From germline, CDR1 is MGHRA and CDR2 YSYEKL. J gave up 1 base and V 1 base, and 5 bases lay outside the gene matches. The CDR3 loop is CASSQGGDRASYEQYF. CDR3 DNA sequence: TGCGCCAGCAGCCAAGGGGGGGACAGGGCATCCTACGAGCAGTACTTC.

The V and J genes are TRBV11-2 and TRBJ1-1; D unresolved. V dropped 5 bases and J dropped 2 bases, with 9 bases sitting between them. CDR1 is SGHAT and CDR2 is FQNNGV in the germline V gene. The CDR3 covers 13 residues. This chain's CDR3 is CASSLTTNTEAFF. The CDR3 bases are TGTGCCAGCAGCCTTACAACCAACACTGAAGCTTTCTTT. Full variable domain (remainder filled in from reference TRBV11-2 and TRBJ1-1): EAGVAQSPRYKIIEKRQSVAFWCNPISGHATLYWYQQILGQGPKLLIQFQNNGVVDDSQLPKDRFSAERLKGVDSTLKIQPAKLEDSAVYLCASSLTTNTEAFFGQGTRLTVV.

This clone was observed a handful of times. This chain links TRBV7-9 with TRBJ2-3; 8 bases line up with TRBD2. Losses at the gene ends were 5 bases for V and 0 bases for J; bases not matched to a gene: 7. CDR3 length equals 16 residues. Germline V gene data show CDR1 as SEHNR and CDR2 as FQNEAQ (reference sequence). As DNA, the CDR3 is TGTGCCAGCAGCACACGAGCGGGAGTCAGCACAGATACGCAGTATTTT. This gives the protein CASSTRAGVSTDTQYF.

This clone was counted once. The V and J genes are TRBV6-6 and TRBJ2-1; 14 positions match TRBD2. V gave up 5 bases and J gave up 0 bases; unmatched junction bases: 9. This CDR3 is 19 amino acids long. The germline CDR1 and CDR2 sequences are MNHNY and SVGAGI (reference sequence). CDR3: CASSRPGLAGASSYNEQFF. CDR3 nucleotide sequence: TGTGCCAGCAGTCGTCCGGGACTAGCGGGAGCCAGCTCCTACAATGAGCAGTTCTTC.

The rearrangement joins TRBV18 to TRBJ1-2; D is possibly TRBD1 (5 bases). Trimming took off 3 bases at V and 8 bases at J, with 22 bases between the two ends. The CDR3 consists of 16 residues. Germline V lookup: CDR1 KGHSH, CDR2 LQKENI. This CDR3 is CASSPSAGGVSDGYTF. The CDR3 coding sequence is TGTGCCAGCTCACCGTCAGCGGGGGGGGTTTCAGACGGCTACACCTTC.

V gene TRBV7-7 combines with J gene TRBJ1-2; 9 nucleotides align to TRBD1. The length of the CDR3 is 15 residues. Germline V gene sequence: CDR1 SSHAT, CDR2 FNYEAQ (reference sequence). The V segment lost 3 bases and the J segment 4 bases; nucleotides outside the gene matches: 6. The CDR3 loop reads CASSLAHRGLYGYTF. The CDR3 region has the DNA TGTGCCAGCAGCTTGGCCCACAGGGGGCTCTATGGCTACACCTTC.

This chain joins TRBV5-1 and TRBJ1-3, with D hard to call. V was clipped by 5 bases and J by 0 bases, with 9 bases between them. Germline V gives CDR1 SGHRS, CDR2 YFSETQ. CDR3 length equals 14 residues. The CDR3 DNA follows: TGCGCCAGCAGTAACGGGATCTCTGGAAACACCATATATTTT. Translation gives CASSNGISGNTIYF.

The V and J genes are TRBV5-1 and TRBJ1-4, with 9 bases lining up with TRBD1. Trimming removed 3 bases from V and 4 bases from J; junction bases left unmatched: 7. Germline V CDR1 and CDR2: SGHRS, YFSETQ. The CDR3 sequence is 16 residues long. As DNA, the CDR3 is TGCGCCAGCAGCTCGGAGGGACAGGGCCTTAATGAAAAACTGTTTTTT. This gives the protein CASSSEGQGLNEKLFF.

V is TRBV6-6 and J is TRBJ1-2; perhaps TRBD1 as D (5 bases). V was pared by 10 bases and J by 7 bases, with 28 bases between. Germline assignment: CDR1 MNHNY and CDR2 SVGAGI (reference sequence). This CDR3 has 16 amino acids. The CDR3 DNA follows: TGTGCCATCCCTGGACCTCGGAGGGAGGCCGGGGGTGGCTACACCTTC. Protein product: CAIPGPRREAGGGYTF.

The chain carries TRBV10-3 and TRBJ1-1; D is uncertain. V shed 4 bases and J shed 1 base, with 7 bases lying between them. CDR3 length: 13 residues. Germline values: CDR1 ENHRY, CDR2 SYGVKD. The chain's CDR3 is CAISGTENTEAFF. CDR3 DNA sequence: TGTGCCATCAGTGGTACAGAGAACACTGAAGCTTTCTTT.

The chain couples TRBV11-2 to TRBJ1-4; possible D gene TRBD1, 5 bases. Trimming cost V 1 base and J 13 bases, with 19 bases left between them. CDR3 length: 15 residues. The germline gives CDR1 SGHAT, CDR2 FQNNGV. The CDR3 nucleotides are TGTGCCAGCAGCTTAGGGGGGGACGGCGGTTTGGGACTGTTTTTT. It codes for CASSLGGDGGLGLFF. The entire variable domain, with the rest obtained from reference TRBV11-2 and TRBJ1-4, is as follows: EAGVAQSPRYKIIEKRQSVAFWCNPISGHATLYWYQQILGQGPKLLIQFQNNGVVDDSQLPKDRFSAERLKGVDSTLKIQPAKLEDSAVYLCASSLGGDGGLGLFFGSGTQLSVL.

CDR3 region: CASSDSGGGNEQFF. For the CDR3, the DNA is TGTGCCAGCAGTGACTCTGGGGGAGGCAATGAGCAGTTCTTC. This chain uses TRBV6-4 with TRBJ2-1; D is possibly TRBD2 (6 bases). Trimming pared 0 bases from V and 6 bases from J, leaving 9 bases between. Germline CDR1 is MRHNA and CDR2 is SNTAGT. This CDR3 comprises 14 residues.